This TCR beta chain emerged from a study of type 1 and type 2 diabetes patients. Study-level findings and limits: Type 2 diabetes and control samples shared highly correlated V and J usage, averaging about 0.97.

PCR was run on genomic DNA. A primer set of 30 forward and 13 reverse primers amplified the CDR3. TCRdb called the multiplex PCR reads again in MiXCR, with one record for every CDR3 protein. The repertoire holds 250,000 or so distinct CDR3 sequences, with 47% as singletons. As concerns this clonotype: The antigen is undetermined.

Trimming took off 4 bases at V and 6 bases at J, with 16 bases between the two ends. This CDR3 comprises 14 residues. Germline CDR1 LNHDA, CDR2 SQIVND (reference sequence). Sequences were obtained from peripheral blood mononuclear cells (PBMCs). V and J are TRBV19 and TRBJ2-7; D tentatively reads TRBD1 or TRBD2 (6 bases each). This receptor was taken from a young man with type 2 diabetes. CDR3 residues: CASSTGDTSGEQYF. The DNA of the CDR3 is TGTGCCAGTAGTACGGGGGACACCTCCGGCGAGCAGTACTTC. The full variable domain, with the rest looked up from reference TRBV19 and TRBJ2-7, is DGGITQSPKYLFRKEGQNVTLSCEQNLNHDAMYWYRQDPGQGLRLIYYSQIVNDFQKGDIAEGYSVSREKKESFPLTVTSAQKNPTAFYLCASSTGDTSGEQYFGPGTRLTVT.